This T cell receptor (beta chain) was sequenced during a study of beta chain features in type 1 diabetes. General study findings and limits: Within each of all four CD4+ subsets, Type 1 diabetes patients had TCRB CDR3s that were moderately but significantly shorter. PCR might preferentially amplify shorter templates, equally in patients and controls. Comparison showed that naive, central memory and Treg TCRB repertoires appeared more similar among patients than among healthy donors.

This clone came up a few times. The antigen remains undetermined. Looked up from germline, CDR1 is SGDLS and CDR2 is YYNGEE. V was pared by 0 bases and J by 2 bases, with 7 bases of the junction left unmatched. The CDR3 sequence is 18 residues long. The entirety of the isolated RNA underwent reverse transcription, so expressed TCRB transcripts were sequenced. Some clones are missing from TCRdb's copy, which holds only in-frame ones; the method was immunoSEQ multiplex PCR. The table lists hundreds of thousands of clones, roughly an eighth of them singletons. The chain uses TRBV9 and TRBJ2-3; TRBD2 matches at 12 bases. Sequences were obtained from naive CD4+ T cells from blood. The receptor was isolated from a man aged 18 to 29 with type 1 diabetes. CDR3: CASSVASTSGSPTDTQYF. CDR3 bases: TGTGCCAGCAGCGTAGCTTCGACTAGCGGGAGCCCCACAGATACGCAGTATTTT.